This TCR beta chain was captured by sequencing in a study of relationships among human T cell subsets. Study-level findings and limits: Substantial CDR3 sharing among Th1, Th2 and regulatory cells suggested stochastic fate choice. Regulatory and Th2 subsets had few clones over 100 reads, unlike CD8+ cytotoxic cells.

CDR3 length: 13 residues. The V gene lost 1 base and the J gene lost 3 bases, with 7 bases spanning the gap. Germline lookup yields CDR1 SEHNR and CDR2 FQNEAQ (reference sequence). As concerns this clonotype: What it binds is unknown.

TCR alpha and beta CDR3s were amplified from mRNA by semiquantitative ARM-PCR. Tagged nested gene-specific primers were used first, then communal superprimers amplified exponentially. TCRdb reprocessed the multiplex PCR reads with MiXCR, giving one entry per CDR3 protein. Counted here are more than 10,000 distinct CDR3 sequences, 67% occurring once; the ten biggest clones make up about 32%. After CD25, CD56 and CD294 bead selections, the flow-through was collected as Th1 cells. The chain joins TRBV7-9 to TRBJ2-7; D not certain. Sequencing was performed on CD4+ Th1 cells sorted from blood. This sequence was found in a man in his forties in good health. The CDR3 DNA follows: TGTGCCAGCAGCTTAGGACCGTTCTACGAGCAGTACTTC. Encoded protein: CASSLGPFYEQYF.